This T cell receptor (beta chain) emerged from a study of tumor and adjacent non-tumor tissue in lung cancer. The wider study: Aged 31 to 76 years, patients included nine to ten men and 5 women with stage I to III disease. Study-wide points: Patients with more diverse tumor TCRs had worse survival. Top 100 clones took a larger repertoire share in normal lung.

The library came from three nested PCR rounds adapted from ARM-PCR protocols. MiXCR, run by TCRdb on the multiplex PCR reads, gives a single entry per CDR3 protein. This sample has over 100,000 distinct CDR3 sequences, with about 61% found just once. No cell sorting was done before RNA was extracted from the tissue. This non-tumor lung sample came from over 3 cm beyond the tumor edge. Donors were chemotherapy-naive, newly diagnosed lung cancer surgical patients in China, August–late 2014. This clonotype was counted many times. Its antigen remains unidentified. The germline gives CDR1 MDHEN, CDR2 SYDVKM. Trimming removed 3 bases at V and 5 bases at J, with 11 bases between. The CDR3 sequence is 13 residues long.

The genes are TRBV28 and TRBJ2-7, with D hard to call. Sequencing was done on a sample of distant non-tumor lung tissue. This TCR was recovered from a man in his 60s with non-small cell lung cancer. The CDR3 loop reads CASSFPARHEQYF. Written as DNA, the CDR3 is TGTGCCAGCAGTTTTCCCGCGAGGCACGAGCAGTACTTC.